The T cell receptor beta chain under discussion was sequenced for a study of T cell changes during pregnancy in multiple sclerosis. There are 17 residues in the CDR3. The germline V gene has CDR1 SGHVS and CDR2 FQNEAQ. Germline trimming cut 4 bases from V and 1 base from J; bases unmatched to any gene: 8. TCRdb's table, derived via immunoSEQ multiplex PCR, lists solely in-frame clones and lacks some. The sample consists of tens of thousands of clones, 94% of them appearing once. This TCR came from a female donor with multiple sclerosis, enrolled in a pregnancy study. The specimen comprised CD4+ T cells from peripheral blood mononuclear cells, sampled in the second trimester of pregnancy. The chain joins TRBV7-8 to TRBJ2-1; 9 nucleotides match TRBD1. The CDR3 DNA reads TGTGCCAGCAGCTATAGTCCGGGACAGGGTTCCTACAATGAGCAGTTCTTC. Translated: CASSYSPGQGSYNEQFF. The complete variable domain, with remaining parts taken from reference TRBV7-8 and TRBJ2-1, reads GAGVSQSPRYKVAKRGQDVALRCDPISGHVSLFWYQQALGQGPEFLTYFQNEAQLDKSGLPSDRFFAERPEGSVSTLKIQRTQQEDSAVYLCASSYSPGQGSYNEQFFGPGTRLTVL.